This entry features one TCR beta chain sequence. In germline, CDR1 is LGHNA, CDR2 YNFKEQ. V was pared by 5 bases and J by 9 bases, with 7 bases of the junction left unmatched. CDR3 length: 13 residues. The data belong to a study of T cell responses to AZD1222 COVID-19 vaccine. Profiling relied on immunoSEQ multiplex PCR, and the TCRdb table lists in-frame clones only, not all of them. The profile shows some 88,000 clones, approximately 90% of them singletons. The clonotype originates from an adult in good health. The sample was peripheral blood, taken on day 0 of AZD1222 vaccination. The chain recombines TRBV4-2 with TRBJ2-1; TRBD2 agrees at 7 bases. DNA of the CDR3: TGTGCCAGCAGCTCCCGGGGGGTGAGTGAGCAGTTCTTC. Translated, it gives CASSSRGVSEQFF.